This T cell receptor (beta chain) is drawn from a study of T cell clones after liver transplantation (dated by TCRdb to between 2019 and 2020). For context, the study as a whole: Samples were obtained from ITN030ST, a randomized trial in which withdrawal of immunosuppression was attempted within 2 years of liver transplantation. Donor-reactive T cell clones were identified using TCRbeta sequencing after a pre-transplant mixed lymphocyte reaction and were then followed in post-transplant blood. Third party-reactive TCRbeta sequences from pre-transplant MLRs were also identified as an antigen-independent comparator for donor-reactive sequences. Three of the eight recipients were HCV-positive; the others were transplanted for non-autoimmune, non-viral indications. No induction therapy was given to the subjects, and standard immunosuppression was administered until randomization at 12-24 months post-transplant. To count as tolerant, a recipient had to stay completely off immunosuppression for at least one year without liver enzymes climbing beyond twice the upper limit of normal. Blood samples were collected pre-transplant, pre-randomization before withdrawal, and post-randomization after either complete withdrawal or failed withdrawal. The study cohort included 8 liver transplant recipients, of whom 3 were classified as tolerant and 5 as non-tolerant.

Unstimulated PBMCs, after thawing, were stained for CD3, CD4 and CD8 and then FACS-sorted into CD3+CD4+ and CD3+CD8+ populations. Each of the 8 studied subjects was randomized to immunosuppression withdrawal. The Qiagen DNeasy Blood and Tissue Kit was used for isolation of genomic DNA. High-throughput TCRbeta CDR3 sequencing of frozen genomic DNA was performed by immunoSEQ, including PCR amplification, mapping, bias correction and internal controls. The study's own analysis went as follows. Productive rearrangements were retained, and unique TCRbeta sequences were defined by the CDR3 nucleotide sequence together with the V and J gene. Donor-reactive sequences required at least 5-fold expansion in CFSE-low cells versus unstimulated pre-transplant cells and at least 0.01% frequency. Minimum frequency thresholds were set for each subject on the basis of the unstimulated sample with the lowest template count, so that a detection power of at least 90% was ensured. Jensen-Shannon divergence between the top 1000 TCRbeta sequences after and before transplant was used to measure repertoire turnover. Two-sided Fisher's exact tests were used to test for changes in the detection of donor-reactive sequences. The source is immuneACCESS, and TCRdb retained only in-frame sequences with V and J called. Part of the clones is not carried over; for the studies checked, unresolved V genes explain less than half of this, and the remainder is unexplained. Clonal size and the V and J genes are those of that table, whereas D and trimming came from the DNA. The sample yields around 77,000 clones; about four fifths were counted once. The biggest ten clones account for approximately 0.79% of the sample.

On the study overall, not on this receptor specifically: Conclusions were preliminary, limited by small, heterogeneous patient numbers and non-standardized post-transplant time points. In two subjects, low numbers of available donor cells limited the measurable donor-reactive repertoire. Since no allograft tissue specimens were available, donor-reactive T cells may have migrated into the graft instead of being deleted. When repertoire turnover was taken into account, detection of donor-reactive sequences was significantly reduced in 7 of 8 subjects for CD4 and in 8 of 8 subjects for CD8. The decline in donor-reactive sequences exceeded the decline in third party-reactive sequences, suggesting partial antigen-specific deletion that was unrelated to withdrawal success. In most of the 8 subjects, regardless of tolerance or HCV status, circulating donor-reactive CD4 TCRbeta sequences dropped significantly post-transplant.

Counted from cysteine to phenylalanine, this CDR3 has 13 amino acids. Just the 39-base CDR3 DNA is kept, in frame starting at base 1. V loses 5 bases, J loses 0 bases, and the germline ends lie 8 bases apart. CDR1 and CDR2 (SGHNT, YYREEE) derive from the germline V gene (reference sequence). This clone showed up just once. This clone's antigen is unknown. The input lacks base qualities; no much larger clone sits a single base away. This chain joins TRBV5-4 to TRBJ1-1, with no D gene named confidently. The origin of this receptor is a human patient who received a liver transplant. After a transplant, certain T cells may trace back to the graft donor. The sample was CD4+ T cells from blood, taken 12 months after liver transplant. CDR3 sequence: CASRERVNTEAFF. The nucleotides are TGTGCCAGCAGAGAGAGGGTGAACACTGAAGCTTTCTTT.